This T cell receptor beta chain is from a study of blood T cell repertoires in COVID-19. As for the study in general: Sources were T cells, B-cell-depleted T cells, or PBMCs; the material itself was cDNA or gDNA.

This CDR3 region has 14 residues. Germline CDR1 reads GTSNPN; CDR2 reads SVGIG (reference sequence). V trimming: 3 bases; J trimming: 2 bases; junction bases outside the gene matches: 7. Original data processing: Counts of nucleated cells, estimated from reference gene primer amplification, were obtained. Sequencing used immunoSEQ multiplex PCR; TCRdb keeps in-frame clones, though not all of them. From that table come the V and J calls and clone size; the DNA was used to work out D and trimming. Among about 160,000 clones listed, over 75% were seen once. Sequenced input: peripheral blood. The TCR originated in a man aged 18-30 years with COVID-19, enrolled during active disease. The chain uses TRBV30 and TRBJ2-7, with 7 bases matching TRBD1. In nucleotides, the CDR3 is TGTGCCTGGAGGACAGGGCGTGACACCTACGAGCAGTACTTC. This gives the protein CAWRTGRDTYEQYF.